This T cell receptor (beta chain) was identified during a study of T cell changes during pregnancy in multiple sclerosis. Clones were read by immunoSEQ multiplex PCR, and TCRdb kept only the in-frame ones, dropping some. Of over 50,000 clones in the sample, just under 90% were seen once. CDR3 length: 13 residues. Germline V CDR1 and CDR2: SGHAT, FQDESV (reference sequence). Trimming took off 6 bases at V and 3 bases at J, with 11 bases between the two ends. This TCR was sampled from a human donor whose cells served as feeder cells for cultures in a pregnancy study. Sequencing used peripheral blood from another person, used as feeder cells. The rearrangement uses TRBV11-1 and TRBJ1-2; TRBD1 is a possible D gene (5 bases). The CDR3 nucleotides read TGTGCCAGCAGGGGGGGAAGCGACTATGGCTACACCTTC. Translating gives CASRGGSDYGYTF.